This entry features one TCR beta chain sequence. The antigen remains undetermined. These data come from a study of cytomegalovirus exposure and HLA in healthy donors. About the study: Most donors, more than 80% of approximately 400 genotyped, fell in the Caucasian-associated ancestry cluster.

The PCR was carried out with 60 Vbeta primers and 13 Jbeta primers. The data were produced by immunoSEQ multiplex PCR, yet TCRdb's version contains in-frame clones alone and is incomplete. The data contain under 250,000 clones, roughly 78% of them singletons. Whole-study results and caveats: The HLA-A and HLA-B alleles of most subjects were reportedly predicted accurately from TCR beta sequences. Later analysis placed DRB1 highest and HLA-C lowest in TCR association rates, which differed by HLA locus.

Sequenced material: PBMCs. The sequence came from a boy younger than 18 in good health and CMV-seronegative.

Written as DNA, the CDR3 is TGCAGCGTTGAACAGGGGTGGAACACTGAAGCTTTCTTT. As protein: CSVEQGWNTEAFF. This rearrangement joins TRBV29-1 to TRBJ1-1; D perhaps matches TRBD1 (6 bases). The germline CDR1 and CDR2 sequences are SQVTM and ANQGSEA. The V end was cut by 2 bases, the J end by 1 base, with 8 bases between. The CDR3 has 13 residues.